Presented here are 4 T cell receptor beta chains from one specimen sequenced in a study of T-cell reconstitution after alpha-beta-depleted transplantation in children (dated by TCRdb to 2015 to 2016). The treatment or condition label, read with the paper, signifies: allogeneic hematopoietic cell transplantation with graft depleted of TCRalphabeta T cells and CD19 B cells. Receptor amplification or capture employed PCR. For sequencing, an Illumina HiSeq 2500 was employed. Molecular barcoding was employed in the preparation of TCR libraries, with unique molecular identifiers being used to normalize TCRbeta repertoire quantification. In-frame beta chains were kept once TCRdb had trimmed the public reads at Q25 with fastp and called clones with MiXCR. Duplicate CDR3 protein sequences are folded into a single record with the most common DNA and genes. Present in this sample are over 200,000 distinct CDR3 sequences, under 20% of which were seen just once. 40% to 50% of the sample goes to the ten largest clones.

Here the sequenced sample was PBMCs, mostly from graft donor cells, taken 360 days after TCRalphabeta/CD19-depleted stem cell transplant. The receptor set was obtained from a male patient aged 2 to 10 who had a stem cell transplant for acute lymphoblastic leukemia, so the T cells may come from the graft donor.

This clonotype was seen only a few times. The chain combines TRBV20-1 with TRBJ2-5; TRBD2 agrees at 11 bases. Germline values: CDR1 DFQATT, CDR2 SNEGSKA (reference sequence). The CDR3 sequence is 14 residues long. With V trimmed by 6 bases and J by 0 bases, 3 bases remained unmatched. The CDR3 region is CSARLAGHQETQYF. CDR3 nucleotide sequence: TGCAGTGCCAGACTAGCGGGGCACCAAGAGACCCAGTACTTC.

The chain is built from TRBV10-3 and TRBJ2-7, with D perhaps matching TRBD1 or TRBD2 (5 bases each). The CDR3 contains 14 residues. In germline, CDR1 is ENHRY, CDR2 SYGVKD. The V and J ends lost 3 bases and 2 bases respectively, with 11 bases between them. The CDR3 DNA sequence: TGTGCCATCAGTGAAGGGACGGGGACCTACGAGCAGTACTTC. Its translation is CAISEGTGTYEQYF.

V usage is TRBV24-1 and J usage is TRBJ1-1, with D tentatively TRBD1 (5 bases). Trimming cost V 7 bases and J 3 bases, with 17 bases left between them. Germline values: CDR1 KGHDR, CDR2 SFDVKD. The CDR3 runs to 15 residues. The CDR3 coding sequence is TGTGCCACCAGGAACTCAGGGAAGGGGTACACTGAAGCTTTCTTT. This encodes CATRNSGKGYTEAFF.

The chain carries TRBV24-1 and TRBJ2-1; 7 bases match TRBD1. CDR1 is KGHDR and CDR2 is SFDVKD in the germline V gene. The CDR3 runs 18 residues. V dropped 4 bases and J dropped 2; count of bases not matched to a gene: 13. The CDR3 protein is CATSDEGASEVPYNEQFF. The DNA for the CDR3 is TGTGCCACCAGTGACGAGGGGGCGAGTGAGGTCCCCTACAATGAGCAGTTCTTC.